The T cell receptor beta chain under discussion was sequenced for a study of chemoradiotherapy in HPV16-positive cancers. Germline CDR1 is SGHTA and CDR2 is FQGNSA. V lost 6 bases, J lost 6 bases, and 13 bases stayed unmatched. There are 15 residues in the CDR3. Findings and caveats of the study: In HPV16-positive patients, HPV-responsive T-cell expansion tracked better recurrence-free survival. Candidate HPV-specific clones and E7-related TCR motifs grew in tumor during treatment.

Turning to this clone: Its antigen is undetermined.

Generated by immunoSEQ multiplex PCR, the TCRdb table keeps only in-frame clones and is missing some. The sample contains a few hundred clones, 81% of which appear only once. The input for sequencing was tumor tissue, taken from a patient who underwent chemoradiotherapy. The V call is TRBV7-2, the J call TRBJ2-7, with 8 bases that match TRBD2. The source of this sequence is a human donor with HPV-associated anogenital cancer. CDR3 loop: CASSLTSGRLIEQYF. For the CDR3, the DNA is TGTGCCAGCAGTCTCACTAGCGGACGACTGATCGAGCAGTACTTC.